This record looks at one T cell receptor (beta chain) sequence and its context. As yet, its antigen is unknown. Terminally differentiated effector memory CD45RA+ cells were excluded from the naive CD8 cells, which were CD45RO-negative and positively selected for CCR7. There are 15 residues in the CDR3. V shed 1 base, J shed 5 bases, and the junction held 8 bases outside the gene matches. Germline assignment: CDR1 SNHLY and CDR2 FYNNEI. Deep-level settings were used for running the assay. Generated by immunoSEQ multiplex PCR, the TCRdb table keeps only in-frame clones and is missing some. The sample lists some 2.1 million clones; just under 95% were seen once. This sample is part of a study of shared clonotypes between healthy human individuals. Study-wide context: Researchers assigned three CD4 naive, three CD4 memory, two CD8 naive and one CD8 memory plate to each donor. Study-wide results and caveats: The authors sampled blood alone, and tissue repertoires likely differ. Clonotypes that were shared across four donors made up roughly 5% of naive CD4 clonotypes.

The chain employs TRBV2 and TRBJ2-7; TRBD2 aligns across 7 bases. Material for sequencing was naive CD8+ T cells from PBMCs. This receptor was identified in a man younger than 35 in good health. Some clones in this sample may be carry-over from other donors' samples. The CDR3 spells CASSEEGGRIDEQYF. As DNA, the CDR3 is TGTGCCAGCAGTGAAGAGGGAGGGAGAATAGACGAGCAGTACTTC.